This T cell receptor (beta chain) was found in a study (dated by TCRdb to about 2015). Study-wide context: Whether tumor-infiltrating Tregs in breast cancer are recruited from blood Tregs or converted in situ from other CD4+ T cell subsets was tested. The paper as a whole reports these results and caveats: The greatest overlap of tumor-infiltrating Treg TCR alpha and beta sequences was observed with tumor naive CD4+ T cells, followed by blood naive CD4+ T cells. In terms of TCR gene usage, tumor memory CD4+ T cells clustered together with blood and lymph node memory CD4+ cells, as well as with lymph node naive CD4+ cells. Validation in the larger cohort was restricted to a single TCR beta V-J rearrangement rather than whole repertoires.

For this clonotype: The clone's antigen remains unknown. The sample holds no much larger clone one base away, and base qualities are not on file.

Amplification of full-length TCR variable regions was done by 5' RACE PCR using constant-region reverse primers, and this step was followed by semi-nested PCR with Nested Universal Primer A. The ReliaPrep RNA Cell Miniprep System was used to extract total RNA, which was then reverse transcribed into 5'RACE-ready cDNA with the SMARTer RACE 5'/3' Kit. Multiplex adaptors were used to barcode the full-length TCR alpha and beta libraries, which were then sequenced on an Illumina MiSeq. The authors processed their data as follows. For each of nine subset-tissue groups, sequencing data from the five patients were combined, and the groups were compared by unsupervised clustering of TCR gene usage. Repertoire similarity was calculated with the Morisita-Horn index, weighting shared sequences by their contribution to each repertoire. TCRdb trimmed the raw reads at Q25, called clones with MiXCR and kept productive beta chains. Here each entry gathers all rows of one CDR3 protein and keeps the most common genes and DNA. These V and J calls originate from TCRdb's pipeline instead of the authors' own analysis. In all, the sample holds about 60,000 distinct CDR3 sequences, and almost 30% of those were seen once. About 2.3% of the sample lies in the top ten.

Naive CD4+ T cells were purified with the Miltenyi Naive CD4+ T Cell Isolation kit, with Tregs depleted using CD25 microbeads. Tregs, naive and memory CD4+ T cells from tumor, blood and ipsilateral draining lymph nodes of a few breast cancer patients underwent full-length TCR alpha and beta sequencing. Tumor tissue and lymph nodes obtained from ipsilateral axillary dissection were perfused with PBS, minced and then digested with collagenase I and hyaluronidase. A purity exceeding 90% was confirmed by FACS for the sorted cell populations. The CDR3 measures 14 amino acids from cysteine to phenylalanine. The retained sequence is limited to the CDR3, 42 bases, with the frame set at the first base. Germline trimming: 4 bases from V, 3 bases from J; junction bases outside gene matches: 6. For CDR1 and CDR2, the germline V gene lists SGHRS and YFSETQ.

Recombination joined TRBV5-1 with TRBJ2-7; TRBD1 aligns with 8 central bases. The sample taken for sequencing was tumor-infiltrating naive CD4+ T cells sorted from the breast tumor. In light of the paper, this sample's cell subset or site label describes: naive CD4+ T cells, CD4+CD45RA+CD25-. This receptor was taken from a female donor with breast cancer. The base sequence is TGCGCCAGCAGCCGAACAGGGGGTTACTACGAGCAGTACTTC. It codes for CASSRTGGYYEQYF.